What follows describes a single T cell receptor beta chain. The antigen is not known. Researchers grouped second doses given at about 4 or about 12 weeks into one pool. Only in-frame clones appear in the TCRdb table, and some are missing; sequencing was by immunoSEQ multiplex PCR. The sample contains approximately 88,000 clones, roughly nine tenths of which appear only once. These data are taken from a study of T cell responses to AZD1222 COVID-19 vaccine. Study results and limitations: In all cases, repertoires were sampled only after the peak T cell response. Just a handful of AZD1222 recipients tested seropositive at baseline.

The V gene's germline CDR1 is LNHDA and CDR2 SQIVND (reference sequence). Trimming took 7 bases from V and 0 from J, leaving 18 bases between them. This CDR3 is built from 16 residues. This sample comprised peripheral blood, obtained 28 days after the second AZD1222 dose. The sequence derives from an adult who received the AZD1222 COVID-19 vaccine. The chain has TRBV19 and TRBJ1-1; D unclear. In DNA form, the CDR3 reads TGTGCCAGTAAGGCCGGTACGGGATTCATGAACACTGAAGCTTTCTTT. Translating it yields CASKAGTGFMNTEAFF.